Listed below are T cell receptor beta chains from one sample, sequenced in a study of T cell changes during pregnancy in multiple sclerosis. Libraries were prepared by immunoSEQ multiplex PCR; TCRdb keeps only in-frame clonotypes and omits some of them. The data hold roughly 40,000 clones, with over 75% observed a single time. The source material was CD4+ T cells from peripheral blood mononuclear cells, sampled in the third trimester of pregnancy. These receptors came from a female donor with multiple sclerosis, enrolled in a pregnancy study. The CDR3 runs from the conserved cysteine through the conserved F or W. The D gene is left open where the match is weak. Clone sizes are given selectively: once, few, many, or a class where the clone is expanded.

cdr3_aa cdr3_nt d_call j_call clone_size v_call
CASSAQTNEKLFF TGTGCCAGCAGTGCCCAGACTAATGAAAAACTGTTTTTT . TRBJ1-4 . TRBV25-1
CASSLGTSGRRVDTQYF TGTGCCAGCAGCTTAGGGACTAGCGGGAGACGGGTAGATACGCAGTATTTT TRBD2 TRBJ2-3 . TRBV7-9
CASSTDRGKGGYTF TGTGCCAGTAGCACCGACAGGGGGAAGGGTGGCTACACCTTC TRBD1 TRBJ1-2 . TRBV19
CASSLGQGANEKLFF TGTGCCAGCAGCTTAGGTCAGGGGGCTAATGAAAAACTGTTTTTT TRBD1 TRBJ1-4 . TRBV7-9
CASSLERTGRALETQYF TGTGCCAGCAGCTTAGAGCGAACCGGGAGGGCCTTGGAGACCCAGTACTTC TRBD2 TRBJ2-5 . TRBV7-6
CASSSDSREQYF TGTGCCAGCAGCTCGGACAGTCGAGAGCAGTACTTC . TRBJ2-7 . TRBV7-9
CASSRGQGAGAGELFF TGTGCCAGCAGCCGTGGACAGGGGGCTGGGGCCGGGGAGCTGTTTTTT TRBD1 TRBJ2-2 once TRBV11-1
CASTRFSGRAGKEQFF TGTGCCAGCACCCGTTTCAGTGGGAGGGCGGGAAAGGAGCAGTTCTTC TRBD2 TRBJ2-1 . TRBV27
CASSDLDEQFF TGCGCCAGCAGCGATCTAGATGAGCAGTTCTTC . TRBJ2-1 . TRBV5-1
CASSPVGTSGRALNEQFF TGTGCCAGCAGCCCCGTCGGGACTAGCGGGAGGGCCCTCAATGAGCAGTTCTTC TRBD2 TRBJ2-1 . TRBV14
CAWSAGRRDYTQYF TGTGCCTGGAGCGCGGGTCGTAGGGACTATACGCAGTATTTT . TRBJ2-3 once TRBV30
CASSVAPLYEQYF TGTGCCAGCAGCGTAGCTCCTCTCTACGAGCAGTACTTC . TRBJ2-7 . TRBV9
CASSFTVYNEQFF TGTGCCAGCAGCTTCACGGTATACAATGAGCAGTTCTTC . TRBJ2-1 . TRBV7-2
CASSIQGPKLFF TGTGCCAGTAGTATTCAGGGGCCCAAACTGTTTTTT . TRBJ1-4 once TRBV19
CASSFTGDRNEQFF TGCGCCAGCAGCTTCACAGGCGACCGAAATGAGCAGTTCTTC . TRBJ2-1 . TRBV5-1
CASSPGTGDLMSTDTQYF TGTGCCAGTAGTCCCGGGACAGGGGACCTAATGAGCACAGATACGCAGTATTTT TRBD1 TRBJ2-3 . TRBV19
CSVGDRGGDGYTF TGCAGCGTTGGGGACAGGGGAGGGGATGGCTACACCTTC TRBD1 TRBJ1-2 . TRBV29-1
CASSPRLAGGNEQFF TGTGCCAGCTCACCGAGACTAGCGGGAGGTAATGAGCAGTTCTTC TRBD2 TRBJ2-1 . TRBV18
CASRKNQGATDTQYF TGCGCCAGCAGGAAAAATCAGGGGGCGACAGATACGCAGTATTTT TRBD1 TRBJ2-3 . TRBV5-1
CASSLNRASYEQYF TGTGCCAGCAGCTTAAACAGGGCCTCCTACGAGCAGTACTTC . TRBJ2-7 . TRBV11-2
CASSTFRRGRTNSNQPQHF TGTGCCAGTAGTACCTTCCGCAGGGGGCGGACAAATAGCAATCAGCCCCAGCATTTT TRBD1 TRBJ1-5 . TRBV19
CASSLNGLGANTEAFF TGTGCCAGCAGTTTAAACGGGCTGGGAGCGAACACTGAAGCTTTCTTT . TRBJ1-1 medium-sized TRBV28
CASNHVGGGDYGYTF TGCGCCAGCAACCATGTCGGAGGGGGGGACTATGGCTACACCTTC . TRBJ1-2 . TRBV4-1
CAIRLAGEFEQYF TGTGCCATCCGACTAGCGGGAGAATTCGAGCAGTACTTC TRBD2 TRBJ2-7 few TRBV2
CASSLAAGSTGELFF TGTGCCAGCAGTCTTGCAGCAGGGTCCACCGGGGAGCTGTTTTTT . TRBJ2-2 once TRBV14
CASSRGGGGTDTQYF TGCGCCAGCAGCCGGGGAGGGGGGGGCACAGATACGCAGTATTTT . TRBJ2-3 . TRBV5-1
CASSLGGQAYGYTF TGCGCCAGCAGCTTGGGGGGACAGGCATATGGCTACACCTTC TRBD1 TRBJ1-2 . TRBV5-1
CASSPLRDGQGSTEAFF TGTGCCAGCAGCCCCCTCCGGGACGGACAGGGAAGCACTGAAGCTTTCTTT TRBD1 TRBJ1-1 . TRBV11-3
CASSPLSRGSEAFF TGTGCCAGCAGTCCTTTATCCAGGGGGTCTGAAGCTTTCTTT TRBD1 TRBJ1-1 . TRBV6-5
CASSPPRSRQGTYEQYF TGTGCCAGCTCACCACCCAGGTCAAGACAGGGGACCTACGAGCAGTACTTC TRBD1 TRBJ2-7 . TRBV18
CASSLGGGAEAFF TGTGCCAGCAGCTTGGGGGGAGGGGCTGAAGCTTTCTTT . TRBJ1-1 . TRBV5-4
CASSYAGTGVTGELFF TGTGCCAGCAGTTACGCCGGGACAGGCGTCACCGGGGAGCTGTTTTTT TRBD1 TRBJ2-2 . TRBV6-5
CASSPLGTSGRGAEQYF TGTGCCAGCAGTCCCCTCGGGACTAGCGGGAGGGGCGCCGAGCAGTACTTC TRBD2 TRBJ2-7 few TRBV27
CASSSGDRGSLTQYF TGTGCCAGCAGCTCAGGGGACAGGGGATCCTTAACCCAGTACTTC TRBD1 TRBJ2-7 few TRBV5-4
CASGSRLDSPF TGTGCTAGTGGTTCCCGCCTGGACAGTCCATTC . TRBJ2-4 . TRBV12-5
CASRRRTSGTDTQYF TGTGCCAGCAGAAGGAGGACTAGCGGGACCGATACGCAGTATTTT TRBD2 TRBJ2-3 . TRBV6-6
CASSERQATNTEAFF TGTGCCAGCAGTGAACGGCAGGCAACGAACACTGAAGCTTTCTTT . TRBJ1-1 . TRBV2
CASSPPHGGNTEAFF TGTGCCAGCTCACCACCCCACGGGGGGAACACTGAAGCTTTCTTT . TRBJ1-1 . TRBV18
CSIETGQVNTGELFF TGCAGCATTGAGACCGGACAGGTGAACACCGGGGAGCTGTTTTTT TRBD1 TRBJ2-2 . TRBV29-1
CASSPYQAKNTEAFF TGTGCCAGCAGTCCCTACCAGGCGAAGAACACTGAAGCTTTCTTT . TRBJ1-1 . TRBV27
CASKSGGIVYRETQYF TGTGCCAGCAAGAGTGGCGGGATAGTCTATAGGGAGACCCAGTACTTC . TRBJ2-5 . TRBV6-4
CASSLQGRATEAFF TGTGCCAGCAGTTTGCAGGGTCGGGCCACTGAAGCTTTCTTT . TRBJ1-1 . TRBV27
CSVVDRWLGESSYNEQFF TGCAGCGTTGTGGACCGATGGCTCGGGGAGAGCTCCTACAATGAGCAGTTCTTC . TRBJ2-1 few TRBV29-1
CASSTTSGRLGKTQYF TGTGCCAGTAGTACAACTAGCGGGAGGTTAGGAAAGACCCAGTACTTC TRBD2 TRBJ2-5 . TRBV19
CAWSRGGGLNEQFF TGTGCCTGGAGTCGCGGGGGGGGTTTGAATGAGCAGTTCTTC TRBD2 TRBJ2-1 . TRBV30
CASSETQGVLAQHF TGTGCCAGCAGTGAAACACAGGGGGTTTTGGCCCAGCATTTT TRBD1 TRBJ1-5 . TRBV6-1
CAWTRNPGTEAFF TGTGCCTGGACTCGAAACCCCGGGACTGAAGCTTTCTTT . TRBJ1-1 few TRBV30
CASSDRLQGMGNQPQHF TGTGCCAGCAGTGACCGTCTACAGGGAATGGGCAATCAGCCCCAGCATTTT . TRBJ1-5 . TRBV6-1
CASSPNRDTQYF TGTGCCAGCAGTCCTAATAGAGATACGCAGTATTTT . TRBJ2-3 few TRBV2
CASSSGQRPYGYTF TGTGCCAGCAGCTCGGGACAGAGACCCTATGGCTACACCTTC TRBD1 TRBJ1-2 few TRBV7-3
CASSDHRVGGDFPTDTQYF TGTGCCAGCAGTGACCACAGGGTGGGAGGGGACTTCCCCACAGATACGCAGTATTTT . TRBJ2-3 few TRBV6-1
CAWSRTGGNQPQHF TGTGCCTGGAGTCGAACAGGGGGCAATCAGCCCCAGCATTTT TRBD1 TRBJ1-5 . TRBV30
CASSISRAGYTF TGTGCCAGTAGTATATCGCGTGCTGGCTACACCTTC . TRBJ1-2 few TRBV19
CASSLHRGTEAFF TGTGCCAGCAGTTTGCACCGGGGGACTGAAGCTTTCTTT . TRBJ1-1 . TRBV27
CASSFRREGSTGELFF TGTGCCAGCAGCTTTCGGCGGGAGGGGAGCACCGGGGAGCTGTTTTTT TRBD2 TRBJ2-2 . TRBV7-9
CASSLRTDTQYF TGTGCCAGCAGCCTCCGCACAGATACGCAGTATTTT . TRBJ2-3 once TRBV2
CASSTFSGRARNEQYF TGTGCCAGCAGCACCTTTAGCGGGAGGGCGAGGAACGAGCAGTACTTC TRBD2 TRBJ2-7 once TRBV11-2